This entry describes one T cell receptor (beta chain). This sample was included in a study of cytomegalovirus exposure and HLA in healthy donors. Profiled with immunoSEQ multiplex PCR; TCRdb holds only in-frame clones, not every one. The sample has under 150,000 clones; around 87% are singletons. V was shortened by 6 bases and J by 1 base, with 10 bases between the two germline ends. Germline values: CDR1 SGDLS, CDR2 YYNGEE. The length of the CDR3 is 13 residues. Sequenced input: PBMCs. The chain recombines TRBV9 with TRBJ1-1; the D is unclear. The sequence came from a man younger than 35 in good health and CMV-seropositive. This chain's CDR3 is CASMGSSNTEAFF. CDR3 coding DNA: TGTGCCAGCATGGGCAGTTCGAACACTGAAGCTTTCTTT.